This passage covers 2 T cell receptor beta chains from one sample sequenced in a study of blood T cell dynamics during melanoma immunotherapy. Time point: week 3, after first cycle of checkpoint inhibitor. The repertoire was sequenced with immunoSEQ multiplex PCR; TCRdb's copy has only in-frame clones and lacks some. The table lists more than 4,000 clones, 88% of them singletons. Sequenced here: blood, sampled from a patient treated with checkpoint blockade. Receptors were obtained from a human donor with melanoma.

This clone occurred once. The chain uses TRBV7-8 and TRBJ2-5, with D possibly called TRBD1 or TRBD2 (5 bases each). Trimming shortened V by 1 base and J by 1 base, and 7 bases separated the two germline ends. Germline V gene data show CDR1 as SGHVS and CDR2 as FQNEAQ. The CDR3 is 14 residues long. The DNA of the CDR3 is TGTGCCAGCAGCTTAGTGGGGACCCAAGAGACCCAGTACTTC. This codes for CASSLVGTQETQYF.

The chain is built from TRBV27 and TRBJ2-1, with 9 bases fitting TRBD2. Unmatched junction bases numbered 15, after V lost 7 bases and J lost 2 bases. CDR1 and CDR2 from the germline V gene are MNHEY and SMNVEV (reference sequence). The CDR3 has 18 amino acids. The CDR3 reads CASTARGLAGFTYNEQFF. The CDR3 nucleotides are TGTGCCAGCACCGCGAGGGGCCTAGCGGGATTTACCTACAATGAGCAGTTCTTC.